This TCR beta chain was recovered during a study of blood T cell repertoires in COVID-19. V shed 5 bases and J 5 bases; nucleotides not matched to a gene: 12. The CDR3 is made up of 15 amino acids. Germline V CDR1 and CDR2: MNHEY, SVGEGT. Data came from immunoSEQ multiplex PCR; TCRdb stores just in-frame clones and leaves some out. The sample records almost 400,000 clones, more than 70% being singletons. The chain links TRBV6-2 or TRBV6-3 to TRBJ2-7, with 7 bases identical to TRBD1. The material sequenced was peripheral blood. This sequence originates from a woman aged 55-69 years with COVID-19, enrolled during active disease. The CDR3 here is CASSTGQTSLNEQYF. Here the CDR3 DNA reads TGTGCCAGCAGTACGGGACAGACATCTTTAAACGAGCAGTACTTC.